Listed below are T cell receptor beta chains from one sample, sequenced in a study of chemoradiotherapy in HPV16-positive cancers. Produced via immunoSEQ multiplex PCR; TCRdb's table is partial and in-frame only. Among about 4,000 clones, approximately 93% were seen once, and the ten largest hold less than 4%. Sample collection occurred from a patient who underwent chemoradiotherapy. These receptors were taken from a human donor with HPV-associated anogenital cancer. CDR3s include the opening cysteine and the closing phenylalanine or tryptophan. Fields, in order: CDR3 protein, CDR3 DNA, clone size, J gene, D gene, V gene. The D gene is left open where the match is weak. Some rows mark clone size as missing; the rest say once, few, many or name a class of expanded clone.

cdr3_aa: CASSAYTGGSYGYTF
cdr3_nt: TGTGCCAGCAGCGCGTACACAGGGGGCTCCTATGGCTACACCTTC
clone_size: -
j_call: TRBJ1-2
d_call: TRBD1
v_call: TRBV9

cdr3_aa: CASSLEQGPYEQYF
cdr3_nt: TGTGCCAGCAGCTTGGAACAGGGACCCTACGAGCAGTACTTC
clone_size: -
j_call: TRBJ2-7
d_call: -
v_call: TRBV5-4

cdr3_aa: CASSYSGSDRNSPLHF
cdr3_nt: TGTGCCAGCAGTTACTCCGGATCGGACAGAAATTCACCCCTCCACTTT
clone_size: -
j_call: TRBJ1-6
d_call: -
v_call: TRBV6-5

cdr3_aa: CASSSTGAGANVLTF
cdr3_nt: TGTGCCAGCAGTTCGACAGGGGCCGGGGCCAACGTCCTGACTTTC
clone_size: -
j_call: TRBJ2-6
d_call: TRBD1
v_call: TRBV28

cdr3_aa: CASSVPGTGGWGNTEAFF
cdr3_nt: TGCGCCAGCAGCGTACCCGGGACAGGGGGCTGGGGAAACACTGAAGCTTTCTTT
clone_size: -
j_call: TRBJ1-1
d_call: TRBD1
v_call: TRBV5-1

cdr3_aa: CASRAGISKQETQYF
cdr3_nt: TGTGCCAGCAGGGCGGGAATTTCCAAACAAGAGACCCAGTACTTC
clone_size: -
j_call: TRBJ2-5
d_call: -
v_call: TRBV2

cdr3_aa: CASSLEATGYEQYF
cdr3_nt: TGTGCCAGCAGCCTAGAGGCGACAGGATACGAGCAGTACTTC
clone_size: -
j_call: TRBJ2-7
d_call: -
v_call: TRBV11-2

cdr3_aa: CASSQKMRDIQYF
cdr3_nt: TGCGCCAGCAGCCAAAAAATGAGGGACATTCAGTACTTC
clone_size: -
j_call: TRBJ2-4
d_call: -
v_call: TRBV4-3

cdr3_aa: CASSQGGQAHEKLFF
cdr3_nt: TGCGCCAGCAGCCAAGGGGGACAGGCCCATGAAAAACTGTTTTTT
clone_size: -
j_call: TRBJ1-4
d_call: TRBD1
v_call: TRBV4-3

cdr3_aa: CSVTPQGGTDTQYF
cdr3_nt: TGCAGCGTTACCCCCCAGGGGGGTACAGATACGCAGTATTTT
clone_size: once
j_call: TRBJ2-3
d_call: -
v_call: TRBV29-1

cdr3_aa: CASSPRSNTEAFF
cdr3_nt: TGTGCCAGCAGCCCAAGGTCGAACACTGAAGCTTTCTTT
clone_size: -
j_call: TRBJ1-1
d_call: -
v_call: TRBV7-6

cdr3_aa: CASSPLLSRQGGDYGYTF
cdr3_nt: TGTGCCAGCTCACCACTTCTTTCCCGGCAGGGGGGAGACTATGGCTACACCTTC
clone_size: -
j_call: TRBJ1-2
d_call: TRBD1
v_call: TRBV18

cdr3_aa: CASSVASFTDTQYF
cdr3_nt: TGTGCCAGCAGCGTAGCTAGTTTCACAGATACGCAGTATTTT
clone_size: -
j_call: TRBJ2-3
d_call: -
v_call: TRBV9

cdr3_aa: CAIKGQVQGEQYF
cdr3_nt: TGTGCCATCAAGGGACAGGTCCAAGGCGAGCAGTACTTC
clone_size: -
j_call: TRBJ2-7
d_call: TRBD1
v_call: TRBV10-3

cdr3_aa: CSVGPGEGYEQYF
cdr3_nt: TGCAGCGTTGGGCCGGGAGAGGGCTACGAGCAGTACTTC
clone_size: few
j_call: TRBJ2-7
d_call: -
v_call: TRBV29-1

cdr3_aa: CASSFPWTLQTQYF
cdr3_nt: TGTGCCAGCAGCTTCCCCTGGACATTGCAGACCCAGTACTTC
clone_size: -
j_call: TRBJ2-5
d_call: -
v_call: TRBV11-2

cdr3_aa: CASGLSSYEQYF
cdr3_nt: TGTGCCAGCGGGTTGTCCTCCTACGAGCAGTACTTC
clone_size: -
j_call: TRBJ2-7
d_call: -
v_call: TRBV11-1

cdr3_aa: CASSQNFRSDGYTF
cdr3_nt: TGTGCCAGCTCTCAGAATTTCAGGAGCGATGGCTACACCTTC
clone_size: -
j_call: TRBJ1-2
d_call: -
v_call: TRBV18

cdr3_aa: CSVVTGRDRGTDTQYF
cdr3_nt: TGCAGCGTTGTAACGGGCCGGGACAGGGGTACAGATACGCAGTATTTT
clone_size: -
j_call: TRBJ2-3
d_call: TRBD1
v_call: TRBV29-1

cdr3_aa: CASGAGNTGELFF
cdr3_nt: TGTGCCAGCGGCGCGGGCAACACCGGGGAGCTGTTTTTT
clone_size: once
j_call: TRBJ2-2
d_call: -
v_call: TRBV7-3

cdr3_aa: CASSLVGGRDSPLHF
cdr3_nt: TGTGCCAGCAGCTTGGTTGGAGGGCGTGATTCACCCCTCCACTTT
clone_size: -
j_call: TRBJ1-6
d_call: -
v_call: TRBV5-6

cdr3_aa: CASSFTGGESSNTEAFF
cdr3_nt: TGCGCCAGCAGCTTCACAGGGGGCGAAAGTTCAAACACTGAAGCTTTCTTT
clone_size: -
j_call: TRBJ1-1
d_call: TRBD1
v_call: TRBV5-1

cdr3_aa: CASSDSGTGGHHSNQPQHF
cdr3_nt: TGTGCCAGCAGTGATTCCGGGACAGGGGGCCACCACAGCAATCAGCCCCAGCATTTT
clone_size: -
j_call: TRBJ1-5
d_call: TRBD1
v_call: TRBV2

cdr3_aa: CSASGIETQYF
cdr3_nt: TGCAGTGCTTCGGGTATCGAGACCCAGTACTTC
clone_size: -
j_call: TRBJ2-5
d_call: -
v_call: TRBV20-1

cdr3_aa: CAVSTGTPNTEAFF
cdr3_nt: TGTGCCGTTTCCACCGGGACACCGAACACTGAAGCTTTCTTT
clone_size: -
j_call: TRBJ1-1
d_call: -
v_call: TRBV6-6

cdr3_aa: CASSSSGRYTEAFF
cdr3_nt: TGTGCCAGCAGCTCCTCAGGGAGGTATACTGAAGCTTTCTTT
clone_size: -
j_call: TRBJ1-1
d_call: -
v_call: TRBV7-9

cdr3_aa: CASSPSGTLGTEAFF
cdr3_nt: TGTGCCAGTAGCCCCAGTGGGACTTTGGGCACTGAAGCTTTCTTT
clone_size: -
j_call: TRBJ1-1
d_call: -
v_call: TRBV19

cdr3_aa: CASSIRGWSNQPQHF
cdr3_nt: TGTGCCAGTAGTATCAGGGGATGGAGCAATCAGCCCCAGCATTTT
clone_size: -
j_call: TRBJ1-5
d_call: -
v_call: TRBV19

cdr3_aa: CASSQGGTGPVVYGYTF
cdr3_nt: TGCGCCAGCAGCCAAGGCGGGACAGGGCCCGTAGTCTATGGCTACACCTTC
clone_size: -
j_call: TRBJ1-2
d_call: TRBD1
v_call: TRBV4-1

cdr3_aa: CASSLEAANTEAFF
cdr3_nt: TGCGCCAGCAGCTTGGAGGCAGCGAACACTGAAGCTTTCTTT
clone_size: -
j_call: TRBJ1-1
d_call: -
v_call: TRBV5-1

cdr3_aa: CASSLVSGVRSSSYEQYF
cdr3_nt: TGCGCCAGCAGCTTGGTTTCAGGCGTGAGATCAAGCTCCTACGAGCAGTATTTC
clone_size: -
j_call: TRBJ2-7
d_call: -
v_call: TRBV5-1

cdr3_aa: CASSQMAPYNSPLHF
cdr3_nt: TGTGCCAGCAGCCAGATGGCTCCCTATAATTCACCCCTCCACTTT
clone_size: -
j_call: TRBJ1-6
d_call: -
v_call: TRBV14

cdr3_aa: CASSLGAAGGGYTF
cdr3_nt: TGTGCCAGCAGCTTAGGCGCGGCAGGGGGCGGCTACACCTTC
clone_size: -
j_call: TRBJ1-2
d_call: TRBD1
v_call: TRBV7-9

cdr3_aa: CASSGGAGYSSYNEQFF
cdr3_nt: TGTGCCAGCAGCGGGGGGGCCGGCTATAGCTCCTACAATGAGCAGTTCTTC
clone_size: -
j_call: TRBJ2-1
d_call: -
v_call: TRBV7-9

cdr3_aa: CASSLTPRDRTNTGELFF
cdr3_nt: TGCGCCAGCAGCCTGACACCCCGGGACAGGACTAACACCGGGGAGCTGTTTTTT
clone_size: -
j_call: TRBJ2-2
d_call: TRBD1
v_call: TRBV5-1